This paragraph covers one T cell receptor (beta chain) sequence. The CDR3 is 15 amino acids. Trimming took off 1 base at V and 7 bases at J, with 13 bases between the two ends. From germline, CDR1 is MDHEN and CDR2 SYDVKM. Measured with immunoSEQ multiplex PCR; TCRdb has only the in-frame clones, and not every one. The profile covers 100,000 or so clones, with approximately 79% appearing a single time and under 15% taken by the ten largest. This sample was included in a study of blood T cell repertoires in COVID-19. Across the study: There were acute and convalescent COVID-19 samples, and they came from the United States, Italy and Spain. PBMCs, B-cell-depleted T cells, or T cells provided the cDNA or gDNA that made up the material.

This rearrangement joins TRBV28 to TRBJ1-4, with a tentative D call TRBD1 (5 bases). The specimen was peripheral blood. This TCR was recovered from a woman at least 80 years old with acute or convalescent COVID-19. CDR3 protein: CASSLLAGSGEKLFF. The CDR3 DNA follows: TGTGCCAGCAGTTTATTGGCAGGGTCGGGTGAAAAACTGTTTTTT.